These T cell receptor beta chains were read from a single sample in a study of cytomegalovirus exposure and HLA in healthy donors. Method: immunoSEQ multiplex PCR; TCRdb's copy keeps in-frame clones and lacks some. Of under 200,000 clones in the sample, roughly 80% were seen once. Sequencing used PBMCs. The receptors here all came from a human donor in good health. CDR3s include the opening cysteine and the closing phenylalanine or tryptophan. A D gene is named only where the DNA matches it firmly. A clone size is listed for some rows: how often the clone was seen (once, few, many), or a class if it is expanded.

V	size	J	D	DNA	CDR3
TRBV10-3	NA	TRBJ2-7	NA	TGTGCCATCGGGGGGACTTCCTACGAGCAGTACTTC	CAIGGTSYEQYF
TRBV6-5	NA	TRBJ1-4	NA	TGTGCCAGCAGTTATAGAACTAATGAAAAACTGTTTTTT	CASSYRTNEKLFF
TRBV6-5	once	TRBJ2-1	NA	TGTGCCAGCAGTTACCCGCGGGGAACCTACAATGAGCAGTTCTTC	CASSYPRGTYNEQFF
TRBV10-3	NA	TRBJ2-2	NA	TGTGCCATCAGTACTAGGGATAACACCGGGGAGCTGTTTTTT	CAISTRDNTGELFF
TRBV5-4	NA	TRBJ2-7	TRBD1	TGTGCCAGCAGCTTACCGGGACAGGGGGCCCACGAGCAGTACTTC	CASSLPGQGAHEQYF
TRBV6-6	NA	TRBJ2-2	TRBD1	TGTGCCAGCAGTTACTTTAGGACAGGGGGCGGCGGGGAGCTGTTTTTT	CASSYFRTGGGGELFF
TRBV2	few	TRBJ2-3	TRBD1	TGTGCCAGCAGTAGTCAGGGGGCGGGTGGCGATACGCAGTATTTT	CASSSQGAGGDTQYF
TRBV2	NA	TRBJ2-7	NA	TGTGCCAGCAGTGGCTCTACAGACCTCTCCTACGAGCAGTACTTC	CASSGSTDLSYEQYF
TRBV5-1	NA	TRBJ1-1	TRBD1	TGCGCCAGCAGCCCGGGACAGGGGGAGGCGGACACTGAAGCTTTCTTT	CASSPGQGEADTEAFF
TRBV6-5	NA	TRBJ2-5	TRBD1	TGTGCCAGCAGTTACCCGGGACAGGGGGGGCCCCAGTACTTC	CASSYPGQGGPQYF
TRBV6-5	NA	TRBJ2-7	NA	TGTGCCAGCAGTTACAGTAGCCAGAGTGCCTACGAGCAGTACTTC	CASSYSSQSAYEQYF
TRBV7-9	NA	TRBJ1-1	TRBD1	TGTGCCAGCAGCTCCGGGACAGGGAACACTGAAGCTTTCTTT	CASSSGTGNTEAFF
TRBV7-2	NA	TRBJ2-1	TRBD2	TGTGCCAGCAGCAGTACCGGGACTAGCGTCGATGAGCAGTTCTTC	CASSSTGTSVDEQFF
TRBV6-5	NA	TRBJ1-2	NA	TGTGCCAGCAGTTACTCGCCGGCGGGAGATGGCTACACCTTC	CASSYSPAGDGYTF
TRBV2	NA	TRBJ2-3	TRBD1	TGTGCCAGCATTAGGGACAGGGGGCGAACAGATACGCAGTATTTT	CASIRDRGRTDTQYF
TRBV6-5	NA	TRBJ2-5	TRBD2	TGTGCCAGCAGTTACTCGACTAGCGGGGGCCAAGAGACCCAGTACTTC	CASSYSTSGGQETQYF
TRBV5-6	NA	TRBJ1-2	NA	TGTGCCAGCAGCTTGGGTAGCTCCCCCTATGGCTACACCTTC	CASSLGSSPYGYTF
TRBV25-1	NA	TRBJ1-6	NA	TGTGCCAGCAGTGCACAGGGAGGGAATAATTCACCCCTCCACTTT	CASSAQGGNNSPLHF
TRBV30	NA	TRBJ1-2	NA	TGTGCCGGCCGTGCCAACTATGGCTACACCTTC	CAGRANYGYTF
TRBV11-2	NA	TRBJ2-2	TRBD1	TGTGCCAGCAGCCTGGACAGGACCGGGGAGCTGTTTTTT	CASSLDRTGELFF
TRBV7-2	NA	TRBJ1-2	NA	TGTGCCAGCAGCTTACGGTGGGCAGGAATACTTGGCTACACCTTC	CASSLRWAGILGYTF
TRBV9	NA	TRBJ2-2	NA	TGTGCCAGCAGCGTACAGGGGCCCGGGGAGCTGTTTTTT	CASSVQGPGELFF
TRBV11-2	NA	TRBJ2-1	TRBD2	TGTGCCAGCAGCTTATCTTTCGCGGGGGACTCCTACAATGAGCAGTTCTTC	CASSLSFAGDSYNEQFF
TRBV5-1	NA	TRBJ2-7	TRBD1	TGCGCCAGCAGCTTGCCAAAAGAGGGGGCCGGCTACGAGCAGTACTTC	CASSLPKEGAGYEQYF
TRBV29-1	few	TRBJ2-5	NA	TGCAGCGTTGGGACACCCCAAGAGACCCAGTACTTC	CSVGTPQETQYF
TRBV11-2	NA	TRBJ2-7	NA	TGTGCCAGCAGCTTAGACAATTACGAGCAGTACTTC	CASSLDNYEQYF
TRBV5-4	NA	TRBJ1-2	TRBD1	TGTGCCAGCAGCCCTGGGACAGGTAACTTCCCTAATGGCTACACCTTC	CASSPGTGNFPNGYTF
TRBV6-5	NA	TRBJ1-4	TRBD1	TGTGCCAGCAGTTACCACGAAGACAGGGGGGGAAAACTGTTTTTT	CASSYHEDRGGKLFF
TRBV11-2	NA	TRBJ2-7	NA	TGTGCCAGCAGCCCCCAAGGGGACGAGCAGTACTTC	CASSPQGDEQYF
TRBV19	NA	TRBJ1-2	NA	TGTGCCAGTAGAACTACAATCACCTATGGCTACACCTTC	CASRTTITYGYTF
TRBV7-3	NA	TRBJ2-2	TRBD2	TGTGCCAGCAGCTACCCCCTAGCGGGGGGGCCCGGGGAGCTGTTTTTT	CASSYPLAGGPGELFF